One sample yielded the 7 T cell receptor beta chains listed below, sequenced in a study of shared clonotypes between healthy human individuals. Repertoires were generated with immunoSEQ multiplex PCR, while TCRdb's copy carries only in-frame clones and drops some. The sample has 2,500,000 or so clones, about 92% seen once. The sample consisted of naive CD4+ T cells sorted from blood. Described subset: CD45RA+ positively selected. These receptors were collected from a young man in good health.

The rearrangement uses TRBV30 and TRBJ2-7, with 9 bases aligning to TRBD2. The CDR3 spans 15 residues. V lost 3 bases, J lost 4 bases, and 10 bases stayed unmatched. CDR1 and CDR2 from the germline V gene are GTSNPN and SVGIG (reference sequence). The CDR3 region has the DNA TGTGCCTGGAGACCCCTAGCGGGGAGCCAATACGAGCAGTACTTC. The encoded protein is CAWRPLAGSQYEQYF.

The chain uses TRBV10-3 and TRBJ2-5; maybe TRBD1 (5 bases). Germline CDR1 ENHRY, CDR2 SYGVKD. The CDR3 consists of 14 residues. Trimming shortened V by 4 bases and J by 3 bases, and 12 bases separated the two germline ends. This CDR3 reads CAISGQGMEETQYF. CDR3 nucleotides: TGTGCCATCAGTGGGCAGGGAATGGAAGAGACCCAGTACTTC.

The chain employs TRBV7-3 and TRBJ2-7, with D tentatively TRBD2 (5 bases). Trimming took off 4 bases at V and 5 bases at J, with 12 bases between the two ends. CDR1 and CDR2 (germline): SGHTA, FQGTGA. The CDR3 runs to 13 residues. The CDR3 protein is CASSSTSIHEQYF. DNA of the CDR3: TGTGCCAGCAGCTCCACTAGTATCCACGAGCAGTACTTC. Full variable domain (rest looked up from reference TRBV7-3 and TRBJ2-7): GAGVSQTPSNKVTEKGKYVELRCDPISGHTALYWYRQSLGQGPEFLIYFQGTGAADDSGLPNDRFFAVRPEGSVSTLKIQRTERGDSAVYLCASSSTSIHEQYFGPGTRLTVT.

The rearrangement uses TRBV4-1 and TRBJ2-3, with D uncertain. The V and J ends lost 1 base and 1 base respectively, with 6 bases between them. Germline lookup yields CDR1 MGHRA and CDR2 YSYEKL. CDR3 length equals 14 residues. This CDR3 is CASSQVVGTDTQYF. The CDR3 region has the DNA TGCGCCAGCAGCCAAGTGGTAGGCACAGATACGCAGTATTTT.

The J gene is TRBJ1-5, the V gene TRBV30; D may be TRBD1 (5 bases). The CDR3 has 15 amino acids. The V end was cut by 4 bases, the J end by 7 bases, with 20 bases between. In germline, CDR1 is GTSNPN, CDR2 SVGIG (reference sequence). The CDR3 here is CAWTSQQAGGQPQHF. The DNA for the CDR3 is TGTGCCTGGACTTCCCAGCAGGCTGGGGGACAGCCCCAGCATTTT.

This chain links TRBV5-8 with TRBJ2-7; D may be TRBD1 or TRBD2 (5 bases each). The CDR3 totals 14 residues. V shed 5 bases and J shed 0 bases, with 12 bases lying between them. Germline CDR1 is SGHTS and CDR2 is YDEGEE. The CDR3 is CASRTGTDSYEQYF. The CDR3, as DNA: TGTGCCAGCAGGACCGGGACGGACTCCTACGAGCAGTACTTC.

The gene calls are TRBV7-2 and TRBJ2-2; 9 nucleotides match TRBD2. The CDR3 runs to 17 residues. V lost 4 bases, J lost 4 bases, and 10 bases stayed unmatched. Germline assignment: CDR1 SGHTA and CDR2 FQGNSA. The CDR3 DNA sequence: TGTGCCAGCAGCTCCCGTGGTAGCGGGAGTGGCACCGGGGAGCTGTTTTTT. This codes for CASSSRGSGSGTGELFF. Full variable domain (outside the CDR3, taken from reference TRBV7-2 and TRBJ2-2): GAGVSQSPSNKVTEKGKDVELRCDPISGHTALYWYRQSLGQGLEFLIYFQGNSAPDKSGLPSDRFSAERTGGSVSTLTIQRTQQEDSAVYLCASSSRGSGSGTGELFFGEGSRLTVL.